A selection of T cell receptor beta chains follows, all from one sample in a study of shared clonotypes between healthy human individuals. Libraries were prepared by immunoSEQ multiplex PCR; TCRdb keeps only in-frame clonotypes and omits some of them. The sample includes 760,000 or so clones, 90% to 98% of them seen just once. The sample comprised naive CD8+ T cells sorted from blood. The receptors here all came from a young man in good health. CDR3s include the opening cysteine and the closing phenylalanine or tryptophan. Fields, in order: J gene, V gene, clone size, D gene, CDR3 protein, CDR3 DNA. The D gene is left open where the match is weak. Clone size is stated in some rows and not others, as once, few, many or a class when expanded.

J: TRBJ2-7; V: TRBV6-5; size: NA; D: TRBD2; CDR3: CASSGAGASYEQYF; DNA: TGTGCCAGCAGTGGAGCGGGAGCCTCCTACGAGCAGTACTTC
J: TRBJ2-7; V: TRBV29-1; size: NA; D: TRBD1; CDR3: CSVRTGGDYEQYF; DNA: TGCAGCGTACGGACAGGGGGAGACTACGAGCAGTACTTC
J: TRBJ2-3; V: TRBV4-3; size: NA; D: NA; CDR3: CASSQGFAGTDTQYF; DNA: TGCGCCAGCAGCCAAGGATTCGCAGGCACAGATACGCAGTATTTT
J: TRBJ2-7; V: TRBV9; size: NA; D: NA; CDR3: CASSPNTGYSYEQYF; DNA: TGTGCCAGCAGCCCAAACACGGGATACTCCTACGAGCAGTACTTC
J: TRBJ2-1; V: TRBV13; size: NA; D: TRBD2; CDR3: CASSLAAGSMNEQFF; DNA: TGTGCCAGCAGCTTAGCAGCGGGAAGTATGAATGAGCAGTTCTTC
J: TRBJ2-3; V: TRBV29-1; size: NA; D: NA; CDR3: CSVVPGGWSDTQYF; DNA: TGCAGCGTTGTTCCGGGGGGCTGGTCGGATACGCAGTATTTT
J: TRBJ2-7; V: TRBV29-1; size: NA; D: TRBD1; CDR3: CSVVGTVSYEQYF; DNA: TGCAGCGTTGTCGGGACAGTTTCCTACGAGCAGTACTTC
J: TRBJ1-2; V: TRBV25-1; size: NA; D: TRBD1; CDR3: CASSLGQVGTWDGYTF; DNA: TGTGCCAGCAGCCTAGGACAGGTGGGGACTTGGGATGGCTACACCTTC
J: TRBJ2-2; V: TRBV13; size: NA; D: NA; CDR3: CASSFSGEAGELFF; DNA: TGTGCCAGCAGCTTTTCGGGAGAGGCCGGGGAGCTGTTTTTT
J: TRBJ2-5; V: TRBV5-6; size: NA; D: TRBD1; CDR3: CASRTGTGLVQETQYF; DNA: TGTGCCAGCAGGACCGGGACAGGGCTAGTCCAAGAGACCCAGTACTTC
J: TRBJ2-7; V: TRBV28; size: once; D: NA; CDR3: CASSLWDYEQYF; DNA: TGTGCCAGCAGTTTATGGGACTACGAGCAGTACTTC
J: TRBJ2-1; V: TRBV7-7; size: once; D: TRBD1; CDR3: CASSLGEGTGKFF; DNA: TGTGCTAGCAGCTTAGGTGAGGGGACAGGGAAGTTCTTC
J: TRBJ2-7; V: TRBV4-3; size: NA; D: TRBD1; CDR3: CASSAGTGDHEQYF; DNA: TGCGCCAGCAGCGCCGGGACAGGGGACCACGAGCAGTACTTC
J: TRBJ2-1; V: TRBV5-4; size: NA; D: NA; CDR3: CASSSNNEQFF; DNA: TGTGCCAGCAGCTCTAACAATGAGCAGTTCTTC
J: TRBJ2-1; V: TRBV13; size: NA; D: TRBD2; CDR3: CASSSRGLAGDNEQFF; DNA: TGTGCCAGCAGCTCTAGGGGACTAGCGGGAGACAATGAGCAGTTCTTC
J: TRBJ2-7; V: TRBV5-4; size: NA; D: TRBD1; CDR3: CASSLLTGGPDYEQYF; DNA: TGTGCCAGCAGCTTGCTTACAGGGGGACCTGACTACGAGCAGTACTTC
J: TRBJ1-1; V: TRBV5-6; size: NA; D: TRBD1; CDR3: CASSPQGDWNTEAFF; DNA: TGTGCCAGCAGCCCGCAGGGGGACTGGAACACTGAAGCTTTCTTT
J: TRBJ2-2; V: TRBV9; size: NA; D: NA; CDR3: CASSVAGNTGELFF; DNA: TGTGCCAGCAGCGTAGCGGGGAACACCGGGGAGCTGTTTTTT
J: TRBJ2-1; V: TRBV4-1; size: few; D: NA; CDR3: CASSQAHTTDNEQFF; DNA: TGCGCCAGCAGCCAAGCCCATACGACGGACAATGAGCAGTTCTTC
J: TRBJ1-1; V: TRBV27; size: NA; D: TRBD1; CDR3: CASSFTGVNTEAFF; DNA: TGTGCCAGCAGTTTTACAGGGGTGAACACTGAAGCTTTCTTT
J: TRBJ2-7; V: TRBV5-1; size: NA; D: TRBD1; CDR3: CASSLASSTGPYEQYF; DNA: TGCGCCAGCAGCTTGGCGTCATCGACAGGGCCCTACGAGCAGTACTTC
J: TRBJ1-1; V: TRBV6-6; size: NA; D: TRBD1; CDR3: CASSYPLDRVWTEAFF; DNA: TGTGCCAGCAGTTACCCTTTGGACAGGGTTTGGACTGAAGCTTTCTTT
J: TRBJ2-7; V: TRBV29-1; size: NA; D: NA; CDR3: CSVTWGSEQYF; DNA: TGCAGCGTAACGTGGGGCTCTGAGCAGTACTTC
J: TRBJ2-6; V: TRBV2; size: NA; D: NA; CDR3: CASRDPTAGANVLTF; DNA: TGTGCCAGCAGGGACCCGACAGCTGGGGCCAACGTCCTGACTTTC
J: TRBJ2-2; V: TRBV6-6; size: NA; D: NA; CDR3: CATLGGHHTGELFF; DNA: TGTGCCACCTTGGGGGGGCATCATACCGGGGAGCTGTTTTTT
J: TRBJ2-7; V: TRBV7-9; size: NA; D: NA; CDR3: CASSPQGLIREQYF; DNA: TGTGCCAGCAGCCCACAGGGATTAATACGAGAGCAGTACTTC
J: TRBJ2-7; V: TRBV5-6; size: NA; D: NA; CDR3: CASSWIEPSEQYF; DNA: TGTGCCAGCAGTTGGATAGAGCCCTCCGAGCAGTACTTC
J: TRBJ2-2; V: TRBV9; size: few; D: NA; CDR3: CASSEGGDTGELFF; DNA: TGTGCCAGCAGTGAAGGAGGGGACACCGGGGAGCTGTTTTTT
J: TRBJ1-1; V: TRBV7-2; size: NA; D: NA; CDR3: CASRGWDTEAFF; DNA: TGTGCCAGCAGGGGGTGGGACACTGAAGCTTTCTTT
J: TRBJ1-1; V: TRBV7-9; size: NA; D: TRBD1; CDR3: CASSLATGADTEAFF; DNA: TGTGCCAGCAGCTTAGCTACAGGGGCGGACACTGAAGCTTTCTTT
J: TRBJ1-5; V: TRBV6-1; size: NA; D: NA; CDR3: CASSAPWIGDGNQPQHF; DNA: TGTGCCAGCAGTGCACCCTGGATAGGGGACGGCAATCAGCCCCAGCATTTT